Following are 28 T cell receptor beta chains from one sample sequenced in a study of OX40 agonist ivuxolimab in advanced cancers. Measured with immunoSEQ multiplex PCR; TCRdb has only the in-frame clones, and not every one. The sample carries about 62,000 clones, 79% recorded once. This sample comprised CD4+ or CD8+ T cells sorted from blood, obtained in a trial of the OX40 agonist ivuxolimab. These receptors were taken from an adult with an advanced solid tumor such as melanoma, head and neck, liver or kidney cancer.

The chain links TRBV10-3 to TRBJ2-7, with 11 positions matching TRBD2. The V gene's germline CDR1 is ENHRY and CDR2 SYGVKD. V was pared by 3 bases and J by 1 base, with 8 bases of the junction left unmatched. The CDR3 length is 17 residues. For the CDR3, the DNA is TGTGCCATCAGTGACCCCACCCTAGCGGGAGGTTCCTACGAGCAGTACTTC. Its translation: CAISDPTLAGGSYEQYF.

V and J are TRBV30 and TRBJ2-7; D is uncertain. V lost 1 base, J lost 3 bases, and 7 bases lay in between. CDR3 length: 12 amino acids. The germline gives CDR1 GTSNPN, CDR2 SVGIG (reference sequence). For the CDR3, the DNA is TGTGCCTGGAGTGGGGGAAACTACGAGCAGTACTTC. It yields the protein CAWSGGNYEQYF.

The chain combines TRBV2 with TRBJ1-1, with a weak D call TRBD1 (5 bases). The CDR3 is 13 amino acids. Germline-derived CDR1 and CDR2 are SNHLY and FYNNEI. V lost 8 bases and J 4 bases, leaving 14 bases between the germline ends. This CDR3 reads CASPLVGGTEAFF. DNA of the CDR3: TGTGCCAGCCCTCTGGTGGGGGGCACTGAAGCTTTCTTT.

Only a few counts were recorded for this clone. As DNA, the CDR3 is TGTGCCAGCAGTTCCCCCGTGAGGGTCCAGCCCCAGCATTTT. Protein sequence: CASSSPVRVQPQHF. This chain links TRBV28 with TRBJ1-5, with no clear D. Per the germline V gene, CDR1 is MDHEN and CDR2 is SYDVKM. The CDR3 covers 14 residues. V was shortened by 4 bases and J by 7 bases, with 14 bases between the two germline ends.

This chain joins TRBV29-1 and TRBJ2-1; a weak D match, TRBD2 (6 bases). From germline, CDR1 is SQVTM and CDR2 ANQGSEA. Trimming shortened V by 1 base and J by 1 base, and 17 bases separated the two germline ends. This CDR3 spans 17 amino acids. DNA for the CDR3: TGCAGCGTTGAAGGTGGGGACTCGGTGGGGTCCTACAATGAGCAGTTCTTC. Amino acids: CSVEGGDSVGSYNEQFF.

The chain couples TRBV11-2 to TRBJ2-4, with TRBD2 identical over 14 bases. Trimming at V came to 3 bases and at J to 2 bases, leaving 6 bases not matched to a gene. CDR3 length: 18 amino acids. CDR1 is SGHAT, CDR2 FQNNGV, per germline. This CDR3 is CASSFRLAGGRTKNIQYF. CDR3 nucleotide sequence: TGTGCCAGCAGCTTCCGACTAGCGGGAGGGAGGACCAAAAACATTCAGTACTTC.

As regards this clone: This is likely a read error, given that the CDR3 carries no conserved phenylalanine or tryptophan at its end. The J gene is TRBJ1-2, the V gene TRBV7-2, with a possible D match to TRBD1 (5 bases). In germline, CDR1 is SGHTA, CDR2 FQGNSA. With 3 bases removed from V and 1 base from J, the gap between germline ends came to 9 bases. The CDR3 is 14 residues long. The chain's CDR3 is CASSLGVGNYGYTL. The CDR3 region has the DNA TGTGCCAGCAGCTTGGGGGTGGGTAACTATGGCTACACCCTC.

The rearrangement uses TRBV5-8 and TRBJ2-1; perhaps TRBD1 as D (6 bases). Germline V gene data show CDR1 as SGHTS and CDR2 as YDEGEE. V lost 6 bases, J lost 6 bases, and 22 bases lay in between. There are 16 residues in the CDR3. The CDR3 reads CASTGKLTGYGNEQFF. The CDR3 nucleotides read TGTGCCAGCACGGGGAAACTTACAGGGTACGGCAATGAGCAGTTCTTC.

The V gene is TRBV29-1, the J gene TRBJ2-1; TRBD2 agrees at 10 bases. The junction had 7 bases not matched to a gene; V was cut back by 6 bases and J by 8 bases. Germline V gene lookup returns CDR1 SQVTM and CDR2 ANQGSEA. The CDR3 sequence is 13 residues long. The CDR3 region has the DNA TGCAGCGTAGCTAGCGGGAGTTTAGATGAGCAGTTCTTC. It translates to CSVASGSLDEQFF.

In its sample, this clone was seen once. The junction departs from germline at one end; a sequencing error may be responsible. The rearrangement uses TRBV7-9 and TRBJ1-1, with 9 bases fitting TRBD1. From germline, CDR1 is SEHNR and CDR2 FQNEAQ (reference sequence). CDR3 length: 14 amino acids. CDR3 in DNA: TGTGCCAGCAGCTTAGATAGGACAGGGGACGGCCTTCTCTTT. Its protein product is CASSLDRTGDGLLF.

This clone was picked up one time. The CDR3 loop is CASTVAASSYNEQFF. CDR3 nucleotide sequence: TGTGCCAGCACCGTAGCGGCGAGCTCCTACAATGAGCAGTTCTTC. V usage is TRBV21-1 and J usage is TRBJ2-1; the table's D call, TRBD2, has no DNA check behind it. TRBV21-1 is deemed a pseudogene. The CDR3 spans 15 residues.

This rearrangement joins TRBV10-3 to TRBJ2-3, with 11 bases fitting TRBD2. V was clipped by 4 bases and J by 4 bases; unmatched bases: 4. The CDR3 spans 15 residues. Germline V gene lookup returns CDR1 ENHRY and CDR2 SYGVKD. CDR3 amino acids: CAISATSGGADTQYF. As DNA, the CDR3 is TGTGCCATCAGTGCCACTAGCGGGGGAGCAGATACGCAGTATTTT.

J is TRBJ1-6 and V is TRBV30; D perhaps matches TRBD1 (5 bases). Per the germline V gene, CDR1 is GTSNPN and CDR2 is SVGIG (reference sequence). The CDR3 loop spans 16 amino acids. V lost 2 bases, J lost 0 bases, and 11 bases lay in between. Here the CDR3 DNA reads TGTGCCTGGAGTCCACGACAGAGCTCCTATAATTCACCCCTCCACTTT. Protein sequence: CAWSPRQSSYNSPLHF.

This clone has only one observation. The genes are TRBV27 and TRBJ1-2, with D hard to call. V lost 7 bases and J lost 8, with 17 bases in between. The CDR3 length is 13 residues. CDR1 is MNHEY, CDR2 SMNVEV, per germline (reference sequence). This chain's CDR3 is CASTSPFGRGYTF. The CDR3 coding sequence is TGTGCCAGCACGTCCCCCTTTGGTCGAGGCTACACCTTC.

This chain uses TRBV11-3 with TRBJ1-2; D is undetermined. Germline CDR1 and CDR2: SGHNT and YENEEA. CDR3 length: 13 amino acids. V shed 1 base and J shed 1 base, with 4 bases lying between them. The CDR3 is CASSLVINYGYTF. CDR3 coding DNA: TGTGCCAGCAGCTTAGTCATTAACTATGGCTACACCTTC.

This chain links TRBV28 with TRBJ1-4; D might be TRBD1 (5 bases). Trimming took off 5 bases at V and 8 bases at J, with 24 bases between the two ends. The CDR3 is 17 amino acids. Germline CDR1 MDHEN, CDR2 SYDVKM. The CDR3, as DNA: TGTGCCAGCAGTGGCTCCTTCGGGACGCCGCTTAGGGAAAAACTGTTTTTT. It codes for CASSGSFGTPLREKLFF.

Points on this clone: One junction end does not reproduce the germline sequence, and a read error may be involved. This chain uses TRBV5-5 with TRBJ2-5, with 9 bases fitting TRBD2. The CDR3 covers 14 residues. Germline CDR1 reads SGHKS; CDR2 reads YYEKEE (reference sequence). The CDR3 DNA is TGCGCCAGCAGCCAATTAGCGGGGGAAGAGACCCAGTACTTC. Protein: CASSQLAGEETQYF.

CDR3 amino acids: CASAEGGFRNEQFF. The DNA for the CDR3 is TGTGCTAGTGCTGAGGGAGGGTTTAGAAATGAGCAGTTCTTC. The chain uses TRBV12-5 and TRBJ2-1, with 7 nucleotides matching TRBD2. The trim removed 7 bases at V and 7 bases at J, leaving 10 bases unmatched. CDR1 and CDR2 from the germline V gene are LGHNT and FRNRAP. The CDR3 runs 14 residues.

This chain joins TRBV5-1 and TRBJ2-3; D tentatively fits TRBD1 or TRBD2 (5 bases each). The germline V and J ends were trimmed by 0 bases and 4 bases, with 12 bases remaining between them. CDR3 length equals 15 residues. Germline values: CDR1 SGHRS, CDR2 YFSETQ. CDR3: CASSLVGRGADTQYF. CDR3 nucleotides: TGCGCCAGCAGCTTGGTTGGCCGAGGGGCAGATACGCAGTATTTT.

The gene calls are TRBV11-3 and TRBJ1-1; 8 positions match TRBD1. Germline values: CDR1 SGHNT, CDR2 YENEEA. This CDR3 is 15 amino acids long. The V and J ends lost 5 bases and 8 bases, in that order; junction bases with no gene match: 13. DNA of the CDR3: TGTGCCAGCAGCCAATCGACAGGGGCGGGAGGGGAAGCTTTCTTT. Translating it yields CASSQSTGAGGEAFF.

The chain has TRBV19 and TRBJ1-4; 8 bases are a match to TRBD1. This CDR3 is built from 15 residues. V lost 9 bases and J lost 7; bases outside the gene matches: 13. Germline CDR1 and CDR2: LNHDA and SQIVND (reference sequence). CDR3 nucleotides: TGTGCCAGCACCCTAGGACAGGGTCTAAGTGAAAAACTGTTTTTT. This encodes CASTLGQGLSEKLFF.

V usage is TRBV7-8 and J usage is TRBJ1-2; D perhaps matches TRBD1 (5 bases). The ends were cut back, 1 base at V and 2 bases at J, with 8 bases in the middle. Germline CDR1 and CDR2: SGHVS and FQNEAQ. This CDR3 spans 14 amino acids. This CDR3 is CASSLVAGNYGYTF. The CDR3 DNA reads TGTGCCAGCAGCTTAGTGGCAGGGAACTATGGCTACACCTTC.

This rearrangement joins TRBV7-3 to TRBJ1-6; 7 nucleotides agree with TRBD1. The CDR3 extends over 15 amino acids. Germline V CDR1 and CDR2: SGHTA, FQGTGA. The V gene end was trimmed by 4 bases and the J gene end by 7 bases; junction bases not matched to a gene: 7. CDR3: CASSSQGGGNSPLHF. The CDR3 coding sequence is TGTGCCAGCAGCTCGCAAGGAGGGGGCAATTCACCCCTCCACTTT. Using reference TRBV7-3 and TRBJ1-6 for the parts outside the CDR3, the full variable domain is GAGVSQTPSNKVTEKGKYVELRCDPISGHTALYWYRQSLGQGPEFLIYFQGTGAADDSGLPNDRFFAVRPEGSVSTLKIQRTERGDSAVYLCASSSQGGGNSPLHFGNGTRLTVT.

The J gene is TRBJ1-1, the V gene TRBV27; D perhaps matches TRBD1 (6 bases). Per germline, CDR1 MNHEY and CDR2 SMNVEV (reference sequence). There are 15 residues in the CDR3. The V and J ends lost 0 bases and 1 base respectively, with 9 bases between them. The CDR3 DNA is TGTGCCAGCAGTTTATCCCAGGGGTCGAACACTGAAGCTTTCTTT. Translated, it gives CASSLSQGSNTEAFF.

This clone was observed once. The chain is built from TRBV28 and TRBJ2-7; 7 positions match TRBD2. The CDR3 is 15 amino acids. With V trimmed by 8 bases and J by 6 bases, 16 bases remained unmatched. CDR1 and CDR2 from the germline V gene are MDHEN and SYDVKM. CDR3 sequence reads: CASHPNLGLVGEQYF. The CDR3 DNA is TGTGCCAGCCACCCCAACCTAGGACTAGTCGGCGAGCAGTACTTC.

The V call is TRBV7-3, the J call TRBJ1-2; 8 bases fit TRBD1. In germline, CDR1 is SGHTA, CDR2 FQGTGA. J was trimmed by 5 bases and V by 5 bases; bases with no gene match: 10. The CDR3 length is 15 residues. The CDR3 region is CASSIDGGQGYGYTF. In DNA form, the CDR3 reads TGTGCCAGCAGCATCGACGGTGGACAGGGTTATGGCTACACCTTC.

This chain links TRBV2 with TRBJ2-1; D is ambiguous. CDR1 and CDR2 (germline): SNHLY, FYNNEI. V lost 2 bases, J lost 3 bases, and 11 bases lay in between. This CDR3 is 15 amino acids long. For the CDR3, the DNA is TGTGCCAGCAGTGAACTCCCATCCGACTACAATGAGCAGTTCTTC. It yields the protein CASSELPSDYNEQFF. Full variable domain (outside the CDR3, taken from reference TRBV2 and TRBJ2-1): EPEVTQTPSHQVTQMGQEVILRCVPISNHLYFYWYRQILGQKVEFLVSFYNNEISEKSEIFDDQFSVERPDGSNFTLKIRSTKLEDSAMYFCASSELPSDYNEQFFGPGTRLTVL.

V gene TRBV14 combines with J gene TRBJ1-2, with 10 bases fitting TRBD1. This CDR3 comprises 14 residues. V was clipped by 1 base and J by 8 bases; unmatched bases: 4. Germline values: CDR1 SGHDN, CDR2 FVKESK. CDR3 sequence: CASSQVDRGDGYTF. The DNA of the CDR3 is TGTGCCAGCAGCCAAGTGGACAGGGGGGACGGCTACACCTTC. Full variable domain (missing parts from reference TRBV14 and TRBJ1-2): EAGVTQFPSHSVIEKGQTVTLRCDPISGHDNLYWYRRVMGKEIKFLLHFVKESKQDESGMPNNRFLAERTGGTYSTLKVQPAELEDSGVYFCASSQVDRGDGYTFGSGTRLTVV.